The 29 T cell receptor beta chains reported below all come from one sample, sequenced in a study of OX40 agonist ivuxolimab in advanced cancers. Library creation used the immunoSEQ multiplex PCR assay. What TCRdb holds here is the immuneACCESS table cut down to in-frame rearrangements. Part of the clones is not present; checked against another copy, under half of the missing clones reflect an unresolved V gene, and the others are unexplained. The sample contains 45,000 or so clones, roughly 87% of them found a single time. Clones ranked in the top ten supply roughly 18% of the sample. Sequencing was performed on CD4+ or CD8+ T cells sorted from blood, taken in a trial of the OX40 agonist ivuxolimab. The receptors stem from an adult with an advanced solid tumor such as melanoma, head and neck, liver or kidney cancer.

Concerning this clone itself: The sample has other DNA sequences that encode this CDR3 too. This chain uses TRBV5-1 with TRBJ2-1; D might be TRBD1 or TRBD2, each matching 5 bases. Trimming shortened V by 3 bases and J by 7 bases, and 5 bases separated the two germline ends. Germline CDR1 is SGHRS and CDR2 is YFSETQ. This CDR3 is 11 amino acids long. CDR3 in DNA: TGCGCCAGCAGCTGGGGGAATGAGCAGTTCTTC. This codes for CASSWGNEQFF.

CDR3 sequence: CASSWASGGAMTDTQYF. CDR3 nucleotides: TGTGCCAGCAGTTGGGCTAGCGGGGGGGCTATGACAGATACGCAGTATTTT. The rearrangement uses TRBV28 and TRBJ2-3; 12 bases are a match to TRBD2. CDR3 length: 17 residues. After removal of 4 bases from V and 3 bases from J, the junction contained 8 bases not matched to a gene. CDR1 and CDR2 from the germline V gene are MDHEN and SYDVKM.

This clone occurred once. The V and J genes are TRBV9 and TRBJ2-3; 11 positions match TRBD2. The CDR3 runs 18 residues. V dropped 0 bases and J dropped 5; count of bases not matched to a gene: 11. The germline gives CDR1 SGDLS, CDR2 YYNGEE. The CDR3 coding sequence is TGTGCCAGCAGCGTAGCTGGGGTTAGCGGGGGGGCTGTAGATACGCAGTATTTT. The encoded protein is CASSVAGVSGGAVDTQYF.

The chain has TRBV6-5 and TRBJ2-7, with 10 bases fitting TRBD2. The CDR3 length is 14 residues. Germline V gives CDR1 MNHEY, CDR2 SVGAGI. Unmatched junction bases numbered 0, after V lost 2 bases and J lost 2 bases. The CDR3 DNA follows: TGTGCCAGCAGTTACGGGACTAGCGCCTACGAGCAGTACTTC. Its translation is CASSYGTSAYEQYF.

The rearrangement uses TRBV7-8 and TRBJ1-5; D might be TRBD1 (5 bases). The CDR3 sequence is 17 residues long. Germline V gene lookup returns CDR1 SGHVS and CDR2 FQNEAQ. The germline V and J ends were trimmed by 5 bases and 5 bases, with 22 bases remaining between them. The CDR3 nucleotides are TGTGCCAGCAGCCCAGTGTCCTGGGGGGAAACCCATCAGCCCCAGCATTTT. It is translated as CASSPVSWGETHQPQHF.

The J gene is TRBJ1-2, the V gene TRBV5-5, with a tentative D call TRBD1 (6 bases). CDR1 is SGHKS and CDR2 is YYEKEE in the germline V gene (reference sequence). The CDR3 extends over 16 amino acids. V was shortened by 4 bases and J by 7 bases, with 23 bases between the two germline ends. In nucleotides, the CDR3 is TGTGCCAGCAGCAAGGACAGCTGGGACGGAGGCCCTGGCTACACCTTC. This sequence encodes CASSKDSWDGGPGYTF.

The genes are TRBV4-3 and TRBJ2-2, with 7 bases identical to TRBD2. Germline loops: CDR1 LGHNA, CDR2 YSLEER. V lost 1 base to trimming and J lost 0 bases; unmatched junction nucleotides: 8. This CDR3 contains 18 residues. In nucleotides, the CDR3 is TGCGCCAGCAGCCAAGGCGTAGCGGGCGGAACGAACACCGGGGAGCTGTTTTTT. This sequence encodes CASSQGVAGGTNTGELFF.

The CDR3 reads CASSYAQYLQGADGYTF. The DNA of the CDR3 is TGTGCCAGCAGCTACGCGCAATACCTTCAGGGGGCGGATGGCTACACCTTC. V and J are TRBV7-9 and TRBJ1-2, with 8 bases fitting TRBD1. Germline loops: CDR1 SEHNR, CDR2 FQNEAQ (reference sequence). V trimming: 4 bases; J trimming: 6 bases; junction bases outside the gene matches: 16. The CDR3 covers 17 residues.

The V and J genes are TRBV6-5 and TRBJ1-5; 9 nucleotides match TRBD1. The ends lost 4 bases at V and 4 bases at J; junction bases unmatched: 5. The CDR3 runs to 15 residues. Germline CDR1 is MNHEY and CDR2 is SVGAGI. The CDR3 bases are TGTGCCAGCAGTTCGGGGACAGGGTGGAATCAGCCCCAGCATTTT. Translating it yields CASSSGTGWNQPQHF.

This clone was seen a single time. The gene calls are TRBV27 and TRBJ1-2, with D maybe TRBD1 (6 bases). Germline V gene lookup returns CDR1 MNHEY and CDR2 SMNVEV (reference sequence). The CDR3 length is 14 residues. The V gene lost 8 bases and the J gene lost 6 bases, with 19 bases spanning the gap. This CDR3 reads CASGNAGEENGYTF. The CDR3 bases are TGTGCCAGCGGCAACGCAGGGGAAGAAAATGGCTACACCTTC.

CDR3 region: CASSVERGGGDEQFF. Written as DNA, the CDR3 is TGTGCCAGCAGCGTAGAGCGGGGGGGAGGAGATGAGCAGTTCTTC. The rearrangement joins TRBV9 to TRBJ2-1; 10 nucleotides line up with TRBD2. This CDR3 comprises 15 residues. Germline values: CDR1 SGDLS, CDR2 YYNGEE. Unmatched junction bases numbered 5, after V lost 0 bases and J lost 8 bases. The entire variable domain, with the rest obtained from reference TRBV9 and TRBJ2-1, is as follows: DSGVTQTPKHLITATGQRVTLRCSPRSGDLSVYWYQQSLDQGLQFLIQYYNGEERAKGNILERFSAQQFPDLHSELNLSSLELGDSALYFCASSVERGGGDEQFFGPGTRLTVL.

J is TRBJ2-7 and V is TRBV5-4; tentatively, D is TRBD1 or TRBD2 (5 bases each). V was shortened by 0 bases and J by 4 bases, with 11 bases between the two germline ends. CDR1 is SGHNT and CDR2 is YYREEE in the germline V gene (reference sequence). The CDR3 spans 14 residues. CDR3 in DNA: TGTGCCAGCAGCTTGGGGGGGAGCCGGTACGAGCAGTACGTC. Residues: CASSLGGSRYEQYV.

This chain joins TRBV15 and TRBJ2-3, with D maybe TRBD1 (6 bases). V was shortened by 3 bases and J by 0 bases, with 13 bases between the two germline ends. The CDR3 contains 16 residues. Germline CDR1 is LNHNV and CDR2 is YYDKDF (reference sequence). CDR3 DNA sequence: TGTGCCACCAGCAGGAGAAGGGGGTCTAGCACAGATACGCAGTATTTT. Translation gives CATSRRRGSSTDTQYF.

This clone was counted a few times. The gene calls are TRBV4-2 and TRBJ2-7; 9 bases are a match to TRBD2. The germline CDR1 and CDR2 sequences are LGHNA and YNFKEQ. The trim removed 0 bases at V and 3 bases at J, leaving 0 bases unmatched. The CDR3 totals 14 residues. The CDR3 nucleotides are TGTGCCAGCAGCCAAGAAGCGGGGGGCTACGAGCAGTACTTC. Its protein is CASSQEAGGYEQYF.

The V and J genes are TRBV6-6 and TRBJ1-1, with TRBD1 identical over 10 bases. CDR3 length equals 15 residues. CDR1 is MNHNY, CDR2 SVGAGI, per germline (reference sequence). The V segment lost 9 bases and the J segment 1 base; nucleotides outside the gene matches: 8. DNA for the CDR3: TGTGCCAGTCGGGACAGGGGCACCCCGAACACTGAAGCTTTCTTT. It yields the protein CASRDRGTPNTEAFF.

A few counts support this clone. The same CDR3 arises from other DNA sequences in this sample as well. This chain joins TRBV7-8 and TRBJ1-5, with 7 bases identical to TRBD1. Unmatched junction bases numbered 3, after V lost 5 bases and J lost 2 bases. CDR1 and CDR2 (germline): SGHVS, FQNEAQ. CDR3 length: 14 residues. The CDR3 sequence: CASSPGTGNQPQHF. As DNA, the CDR3 is TGTGCCAGCAGCCCTGGGACAGGCAATCAGCCCCAGCATTTT.

This clone was observed a single time. The V and J genes are TRBV6-5 and TRBJ2-1; D gene unclear. The V gene lost 2 bases and the J gene lost 3 bases, with 14 bases spanning the gap. Germline V lookup: CDR1 MNHEY, CDR2 SVGAGI. The CDR3 runs to 16 residues. This CDR3 reads CASSYERTPYYNEQFF. The CDR3 DNA is TGTGCCAGCAGTTACGAAAGAACACCCTACTACAATGAGCAGTTCTTC.

The V call is TRBV18, the J call TRBJ2-1, with 11 bases aligning to TRBD2. The CDR3 is made up of 15 amino acids. Germline V lookup: CDR1 KGHSH, CDR2 LQKENI. V shed 0 bases and J 5 bases; nucleotides not matched to a gene: 0. The CDR3 loop is CASSPPGLADNEQFF. The CDR3 DNA reads as TGTGCCAGCTCACCACCGGGACTAGCGGACAATGAGCAGTTCTTC. The full variable domain, completed using reference TRBV18 and TRBJ2-1, is NAGVMQNPRHLVRRRGQEARLRCSPMKGHSHVYWYRQLPEEGLKFMVYLQKENIIDESGMPKERFSAEFPKEGPSILRIQQVVRGDSAAYFCASSPPGLADNEQFFGPGTRLTVL.

By sample share, this clone is medium-sized. Within the sample, other DNA sequences also encode this same CDR3. V and J are TRBV6-5 and TRBJ1-5; tentative D call: TRBD1 (5 bases). The CDR3 is 14 amino acids. V lost 0 bases and J lost 2, with 5 bases in between. CDR1 is MNHEY and CDR2 is SVGAGI in the germline V gene. The CDR3 region is CASSYSGGNQPQHF. In DNA, the CDR3 is TGTGCCAGCAGTTACTCAGGGGGCAATCAGCCCCAGCATTTT.

This rearrangement joins TRBV2 to TRBJ1-2; 7 bases agree with TRBD1. Germline-derived CDR1 and CDR2 are SNHLY and FYNNEI. CDR3 length equals 13 residues. Unmatched junction bases numbered 11, after V lost 11 bases and J lost 5 bases. The CDR3 region has the DNA TGTGCCGACACTGTGAAGGGGGCGTATGGCTACACCTTC. This translates into CADTVKGAYGYTF.

V and J are TRBV9 and TRBJ2-1, with D hard to call. V lost 0 bases to trimming and J lost 9 bases, with 4 bases between them. Germline CDR1 is SGDLS and CDR2 is YYNGEE. The CDR3 contains 11 residues. The CDR3 protein is CASSVGGEQFF. The CDR3 bases are TGTGCCAGCAGCGTAGGAGGTGAGCAGTTCTTC.

The chain couples TRBV5-5 to TRBJ1-2, with 8 nucleotides matching TRBD1. CDR1 and CDR2 (germline): SGHKS, YYEKEE (reference sequence). V was pared by 5 bases and J by 7 bases, with 4 bases of the junction left unmatched. This CDR3 region has 12 residues. CDR3 protein: CASSTGGPGYTF. The CDR3, as DNA: TGTGCCAGCAGTACAGGGGGACCTGGCTACACCTTC.

This CDR3 reads CASSLGQDTEAFF. The CDR3 DNA sequence: TGCGCCAGCAGCTTGGGACAGGACACTGAAGCTTTCTTT. The rearrangement uses TRBV5-1 and TRBJ1-1, with D possibly matching TRBD1 (6 bases). The V gene lost 0 bases and the J gene lost 3 bases, with 6 bases spanning the gap. The length of the CDR3 is 13 residues. From germline, CDR1 is SGHRS and CDR2 YFSETQ.

The V gene is TRBV10-2, the J gene TRBJ1-6; 9 positions match TRBD1. Germline CDR1 is WSHSY and CDR2 is SAAADI. Trimming took 6 bases from V and 4 from J; bases not matched to a gene: 7. The CDR3 contains 16 residues. CDR3 DNA: TGCGCCAGCAGCCGGACAGGGGACATTTATAATTCACCCCTCCACTTT. Amino acids: CASSRTGDIYNSPLHF.

The chain combines TRBV27 with TRBJ2-7; D not certain. Trimming stripped 2 bases from V and 4 bases from J, with 9 bases between. This CDR3 comprises 13 residues. The germline gives CDR1 MNHEY, CDR2 SMNVEV (reference sequence). DNA for the CDR3: TGTGCCAGCAGTTTAGGAAATGGTTACGAGCAGTACGTC. This gives the protein CASSLGNGYEQYV.

This clone was detected once. The genes are TRBV14 and TRBJ1-6; D is unresolved. Trimming left V 4 bases short and J 3 bases short, with 10 bases between. The CDR3 consists of 15 residues. Germline loops: CDR1 SGHDN, CDR2 FVKESK. This CDR3 is CASSPSISYNSPLHF. For the CDR3, the DNA is TGTGCCAGCAGCCCCTCAATAAGCTATAATTCACCCCTCCACTTT.

V usage is TRBV4-1 and J usage is TRBJ1-6; D may be TRBD1 (5 bases). This CDR3 is 17 amino acids long. The V gene lost 2 bases and the J gene lost 8 bases, with 19 bases spanning the gap. The V gene's germline CDR1 is MGHRA and CDR2 YSYEKL. DNA of the CDR3: TGCGCCAGCAGCCAAACACAGGTGTCTGTAATTGATTCACCCCTCCACTTT. This sequence encodes CASSQTQVSVIDSPLHF.

This clone came up once. V gene TRBV2 combines with J gene TRBJ1-2; D not certain. The CDR3 loop spans 14 amino acids. Per germline, CDR1 SNHLY and CDR2 FYNNEI. The V end lost 3 bases, the J end lost 4 bases, and 12 bases lay between the germline ends. CDR3 sequence reads: CASSDLMDFYGYTF. The CDR3 region has the DNA TGTGCCAGCAGTGACTTGATGGATTTCTATGGCTACACCTTC.

The gene calls are TRBV4-1 and TRBJ1-3; D is unclear. CDR1 is MGHRA, CDR2 YSYEKL, per germline. Trimming shortened V by 3 bases and J by 2 bases, and 8 bases separated the two germline ends. This CDR3 region has 14 residues. The CDR3 reads CASSHFETGNTIYF. The CDR3 nucleotides are TGCGCCAGCAGCCATTTTGAGACTGGAAACACCATATATTTT.